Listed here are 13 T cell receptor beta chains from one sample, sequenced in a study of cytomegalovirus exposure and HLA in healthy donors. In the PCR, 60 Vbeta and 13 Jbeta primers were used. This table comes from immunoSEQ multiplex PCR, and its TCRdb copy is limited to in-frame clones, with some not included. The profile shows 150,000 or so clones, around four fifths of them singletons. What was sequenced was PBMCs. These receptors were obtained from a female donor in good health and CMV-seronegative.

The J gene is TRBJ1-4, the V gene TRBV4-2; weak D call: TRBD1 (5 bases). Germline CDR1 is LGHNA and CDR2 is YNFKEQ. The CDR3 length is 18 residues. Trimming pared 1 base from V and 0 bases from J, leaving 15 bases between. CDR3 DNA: TGTGCCAGCAGCCAAGGGGGCTTCGACAGTGCAACTAATGAAAAACTGTTTTTT. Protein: CASSQGGFDSATNEKLFF.

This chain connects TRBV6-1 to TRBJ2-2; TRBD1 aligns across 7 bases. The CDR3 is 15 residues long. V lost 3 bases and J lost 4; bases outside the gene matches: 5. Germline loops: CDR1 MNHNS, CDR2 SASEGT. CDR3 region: CASSERGTATGELFF. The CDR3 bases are TGTGCCAGCAGTGAGAGAGGGACAGCCACCGGGGAGCTGTTTTTT.

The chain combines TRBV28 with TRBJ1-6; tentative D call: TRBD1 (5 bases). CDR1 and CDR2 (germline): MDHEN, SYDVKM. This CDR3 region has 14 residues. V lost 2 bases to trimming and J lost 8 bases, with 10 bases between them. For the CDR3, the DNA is TGTGCCAGCAGTTTAGCGGGGACCTATTCACCCCTCCACTTT. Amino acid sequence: CASSLAGTYSPLHF. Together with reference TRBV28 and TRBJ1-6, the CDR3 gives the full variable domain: DVKVTQSSRYLVKRTGEKVFLECVQDMDHENMFWYRQDPGLGLRLIYFSYDVKMKEKGDIPEGYSVSREKKERFSLILESASTNQTSMYLCASSLAGTYSPLHFGNGTRLTVT.

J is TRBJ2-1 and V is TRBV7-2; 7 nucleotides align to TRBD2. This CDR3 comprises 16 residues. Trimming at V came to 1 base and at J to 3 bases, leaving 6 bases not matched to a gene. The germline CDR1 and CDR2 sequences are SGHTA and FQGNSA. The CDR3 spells CASSLVAGVSYNEQFF. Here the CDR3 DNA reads TGTGCCAGCAGCTTAGTGGCGGGAGTGAGCTACAATGAGCAGTTCTTC.

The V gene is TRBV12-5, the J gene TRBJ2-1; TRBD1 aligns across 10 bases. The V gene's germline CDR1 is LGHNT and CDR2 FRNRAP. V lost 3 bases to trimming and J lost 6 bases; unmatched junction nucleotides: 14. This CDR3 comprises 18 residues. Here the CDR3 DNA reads TGTGCTAGTGGTTTTCTGCGGACAGGGGGAGCGGGTACCAATGAGCAGTTCTTC. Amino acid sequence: CASGFLRTGGAGTNEQFF.

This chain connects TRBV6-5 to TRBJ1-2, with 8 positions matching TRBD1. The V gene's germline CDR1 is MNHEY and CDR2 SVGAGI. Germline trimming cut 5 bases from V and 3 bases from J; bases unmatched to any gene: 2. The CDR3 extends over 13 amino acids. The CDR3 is CASSQGQDYGYTF. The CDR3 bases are TGTGCCAGCAGTCAGGGACAGGACTATGGCTACACCTTC.

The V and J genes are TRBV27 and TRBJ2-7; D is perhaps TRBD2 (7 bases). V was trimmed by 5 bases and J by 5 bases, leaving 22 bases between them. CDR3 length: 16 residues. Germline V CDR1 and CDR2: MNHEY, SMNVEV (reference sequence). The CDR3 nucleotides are TGTGCCAGCAGTCCTTCGTTGGGGGGGCGTACCCACGAGCAGTACTTC. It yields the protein CASSPSLGGRTHEQYF.

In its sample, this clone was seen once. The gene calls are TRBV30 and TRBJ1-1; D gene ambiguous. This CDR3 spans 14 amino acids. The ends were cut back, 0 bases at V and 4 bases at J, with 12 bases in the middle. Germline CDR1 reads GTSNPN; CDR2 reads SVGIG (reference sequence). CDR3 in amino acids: CAWSVLAEATEAFF. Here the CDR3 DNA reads TGTGCCTGGAGTGTACTAGCCGAGGCCACTGAAGCTTTCTTT.

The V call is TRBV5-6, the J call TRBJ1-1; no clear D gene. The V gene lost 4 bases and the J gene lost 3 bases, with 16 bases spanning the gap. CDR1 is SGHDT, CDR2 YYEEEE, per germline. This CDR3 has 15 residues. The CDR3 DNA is TGTGCCAGCAGCAACCGCGGTAGGAGAGACACTGAAGCTTTCTTT. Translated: CASSNRGRRDTEAFF.

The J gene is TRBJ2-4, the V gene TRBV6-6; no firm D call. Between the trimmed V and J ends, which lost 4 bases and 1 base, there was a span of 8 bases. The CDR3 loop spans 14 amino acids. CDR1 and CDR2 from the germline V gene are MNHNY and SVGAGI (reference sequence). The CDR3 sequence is CASSFTDAKNIQYF. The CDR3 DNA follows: TGTGCCAGCAGTTTCACAGACGCCAAAAACATTCAGTACTTC.

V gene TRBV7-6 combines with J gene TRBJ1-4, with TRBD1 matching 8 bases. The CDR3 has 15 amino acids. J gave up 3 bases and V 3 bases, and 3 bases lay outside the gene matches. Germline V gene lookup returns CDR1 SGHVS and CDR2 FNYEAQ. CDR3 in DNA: TGTGCCAGCAGCTTGGGGACAGGCCCTAATGAAAAACTGTTTTTT. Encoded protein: CASSLGTGPNEKLFF.

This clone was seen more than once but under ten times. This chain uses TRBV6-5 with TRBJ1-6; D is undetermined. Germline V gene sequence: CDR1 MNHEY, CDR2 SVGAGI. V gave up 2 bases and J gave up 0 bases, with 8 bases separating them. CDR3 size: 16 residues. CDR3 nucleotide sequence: TGTGCCAGCAGTTACGGTGGGAGCTCCTATAATTCACCCCTCCACTTT. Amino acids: CASSYGGSSYNSPLHF.

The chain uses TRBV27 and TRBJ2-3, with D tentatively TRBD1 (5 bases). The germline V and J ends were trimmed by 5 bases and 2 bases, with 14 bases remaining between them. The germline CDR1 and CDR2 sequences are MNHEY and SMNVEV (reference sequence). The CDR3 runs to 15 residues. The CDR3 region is CASSPLGLVTDTQYF. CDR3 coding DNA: TGTGCCAGCAGTCCCTTGGGGCTGGTCACAGATACGCAGTATTTT.